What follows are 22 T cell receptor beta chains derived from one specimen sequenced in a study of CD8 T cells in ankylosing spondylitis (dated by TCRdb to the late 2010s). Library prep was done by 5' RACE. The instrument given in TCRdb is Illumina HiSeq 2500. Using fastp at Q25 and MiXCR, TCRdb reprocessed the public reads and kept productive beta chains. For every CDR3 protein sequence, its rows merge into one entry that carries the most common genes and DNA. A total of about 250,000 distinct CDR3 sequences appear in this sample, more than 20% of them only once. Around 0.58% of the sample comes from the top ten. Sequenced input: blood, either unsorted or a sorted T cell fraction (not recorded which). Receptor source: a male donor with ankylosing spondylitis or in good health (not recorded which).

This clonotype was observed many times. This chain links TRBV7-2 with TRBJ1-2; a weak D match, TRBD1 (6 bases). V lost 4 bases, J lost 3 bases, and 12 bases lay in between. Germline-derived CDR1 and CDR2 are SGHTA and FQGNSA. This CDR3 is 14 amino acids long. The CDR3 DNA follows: TGTGCCAGCAGCTCAGGACAGACGTACTATGGCTACACCTTC. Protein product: CASSSGQTYYGYTF.

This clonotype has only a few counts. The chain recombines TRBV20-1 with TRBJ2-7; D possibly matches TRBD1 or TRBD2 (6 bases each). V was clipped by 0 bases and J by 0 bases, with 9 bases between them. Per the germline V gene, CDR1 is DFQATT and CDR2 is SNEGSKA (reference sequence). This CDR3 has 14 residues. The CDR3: CSARDRGLSYEQYF. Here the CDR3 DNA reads TGCAGTGCTAGAGATCGGGGGCTCTCCTACGAGCAGTACTTC.

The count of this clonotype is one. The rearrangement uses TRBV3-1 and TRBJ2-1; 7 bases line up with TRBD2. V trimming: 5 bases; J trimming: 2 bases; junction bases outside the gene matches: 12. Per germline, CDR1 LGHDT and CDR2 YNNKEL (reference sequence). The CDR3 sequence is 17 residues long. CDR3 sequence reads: CASSTQVGRAPYNEQFF. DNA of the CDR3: TGTGCCAGCAGCACGCAGGTAGGGAGGGCACCCTACAATGAGCAGTTCTTC.

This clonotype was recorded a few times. CDR3 nucleotide sequence: TGCGCCAGCAGCCAGGGACTAGCGGGAACCTACGAGCAGTACTTC. It specifies CASSQGLAGTYEQYF. The chain combines TRBV4-1 with TRBJ2-7; the match to TRBD2 covers 13 bases. V lost 3 bases to trimming and J lost 2 bases; unmatched junction nucleotides: 1. Germline V CDR1 and CDR2: MGHRA, YSYEKL. CDR3 length equals 15 residues.

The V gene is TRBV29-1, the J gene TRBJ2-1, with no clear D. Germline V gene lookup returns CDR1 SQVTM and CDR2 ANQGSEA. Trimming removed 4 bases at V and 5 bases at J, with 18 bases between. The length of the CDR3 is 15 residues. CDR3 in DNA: TGCAGCGTTGGTCTCAGGTTACACGAGAACAATGAGCAGTTCTTC. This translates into CSVGLRLHENNEQFF.

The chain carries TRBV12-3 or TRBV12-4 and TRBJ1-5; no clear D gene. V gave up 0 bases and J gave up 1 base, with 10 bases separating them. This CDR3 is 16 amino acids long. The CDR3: CASSLAGPGSNQPQHF. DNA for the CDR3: TGTGCCAGCAGTTTAGCGGGCCCTGGGAGCAATCAGCCCCAGCATTTT.

In DNA, the CDR3 is TGTGCCAGCAGTTTAGCTACCACAAGGAGGGCTTTCTTT. Its protein is CASSLATTRRAFF. The V and J genes are TRBV12-3 or TRBV12-4 and TRBJ1-1; D is unresolved. The CDR3 covers 13 residues. Trimming pared 0 bases from V and 11 bases from J, leaving 13 bases between.

The CDR3 DNA follows: TGCAGTGCTAGAGGCCTTGTTGGGTATGGCTACACCTTC. It codes for CSARGLVGYGYTF. The V call is TRBV20-1, the J call TRBJ1-2; D remains ambiguous. The V gene's germline CDR1 is DFQATT and CDR2 SNEGSKA (reference sequence). V was cut by 1 base and J by 5 bases, with 11 bases left in between. This CDR3 spans 13 amino acids.

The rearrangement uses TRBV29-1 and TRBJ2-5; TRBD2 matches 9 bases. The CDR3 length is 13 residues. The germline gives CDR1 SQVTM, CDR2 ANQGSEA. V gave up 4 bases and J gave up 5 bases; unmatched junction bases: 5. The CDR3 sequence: CSVATAGGETQYF. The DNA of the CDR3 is TGCAGCGTTGCGACGGCGGGGGGGGAGACCCAGTACTTC.

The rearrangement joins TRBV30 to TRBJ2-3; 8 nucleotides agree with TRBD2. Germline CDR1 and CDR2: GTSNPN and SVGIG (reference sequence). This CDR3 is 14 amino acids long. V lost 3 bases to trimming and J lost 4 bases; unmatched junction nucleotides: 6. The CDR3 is CAWRVAGTSDTQYF. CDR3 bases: TGTGCCTGGAGGGTAGCGGGGACGTCAGATACGCAGTATTTT. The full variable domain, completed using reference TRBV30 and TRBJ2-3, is SQTIHQWPATLVQPVGSPLSLECTVEGTSNPNLYWYRQAAGRGLQLLFYSVGIGQISSEVPQNLSASRPQDRQFILSSKKLLLSDSGFYLCAWRVAGTSDTQYFGPGTRLTVL.

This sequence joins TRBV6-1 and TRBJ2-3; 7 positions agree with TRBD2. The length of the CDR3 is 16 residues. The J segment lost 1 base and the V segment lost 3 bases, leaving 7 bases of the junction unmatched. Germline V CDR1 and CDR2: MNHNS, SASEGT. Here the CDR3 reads CASSDLGLAGTDTQYF. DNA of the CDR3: TGTGCCAGCAGTGATCTGGGGCTAGCGGGCACAGATACGCAGTATTTT.

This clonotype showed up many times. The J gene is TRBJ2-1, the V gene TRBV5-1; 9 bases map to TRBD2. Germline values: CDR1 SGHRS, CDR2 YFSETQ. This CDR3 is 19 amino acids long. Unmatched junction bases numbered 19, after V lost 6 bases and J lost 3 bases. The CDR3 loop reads CASKSQGPGLATLYNEQFF. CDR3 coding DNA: TGCGCCAGCAAGTCGCAGGGACCGGGACTAGCAACGCTCTACAATGAGCAGTTCTTC.

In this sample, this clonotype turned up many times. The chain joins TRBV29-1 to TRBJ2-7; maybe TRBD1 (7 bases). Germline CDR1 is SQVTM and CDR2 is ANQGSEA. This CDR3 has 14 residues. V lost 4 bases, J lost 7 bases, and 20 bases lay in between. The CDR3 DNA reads TGCAGCGTTGCCAGGACAGGACCGGGAGAGGAGCAGTACTTC. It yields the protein CSVARTGPGEEQYF.

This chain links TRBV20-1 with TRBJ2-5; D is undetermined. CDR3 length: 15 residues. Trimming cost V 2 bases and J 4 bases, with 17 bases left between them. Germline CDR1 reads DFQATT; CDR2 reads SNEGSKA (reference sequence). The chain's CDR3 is CSARLPATPPETQYF. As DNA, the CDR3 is TGCAGTGCTAGACTTCCAGCCACTCCCCCAGAGACCCAGTACTTC.

This CDR3 is CSAEGAGYGYTF. The DNA of the CDR3 is TGCAGTGCTGAGGGGGCGGGGTATGGCTACACCTTC. This sequence joins TRBV20-1 and TRBJ1-2, with 7 bases fitting TRBD1. The trim removed 5 bases at V and 5 bases at J, leaving 5 bases unmatched. CDR3 length equals 12 residues. Germline V gives CDR1 DFQATT, CDR2 SNEGSKA (reference sequence).

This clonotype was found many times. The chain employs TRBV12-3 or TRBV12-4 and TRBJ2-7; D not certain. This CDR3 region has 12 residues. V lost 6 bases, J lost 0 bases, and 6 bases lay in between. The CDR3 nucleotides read TGTGCCAGCAGCCGGAGCTCCTACGAGCAGTACTTC. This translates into CASSRSSYEQYF.

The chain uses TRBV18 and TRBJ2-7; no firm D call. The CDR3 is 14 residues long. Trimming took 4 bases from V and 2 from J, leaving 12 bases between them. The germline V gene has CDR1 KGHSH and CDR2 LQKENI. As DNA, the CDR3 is TGTGCCAGCTCACTCACCTTCAATACCTACGAGCAGTACTTC. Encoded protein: CASSLTFNTYEQYF.

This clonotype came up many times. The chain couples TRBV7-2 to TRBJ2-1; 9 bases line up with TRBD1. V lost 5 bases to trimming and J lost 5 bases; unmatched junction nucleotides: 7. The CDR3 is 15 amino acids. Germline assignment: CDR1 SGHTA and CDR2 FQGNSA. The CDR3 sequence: CASSPRDRANNEQFF. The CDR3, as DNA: TGTGCCAGCAGCCCCCGGGACAGGGCTAACAATGAGCAGTTCTTC.

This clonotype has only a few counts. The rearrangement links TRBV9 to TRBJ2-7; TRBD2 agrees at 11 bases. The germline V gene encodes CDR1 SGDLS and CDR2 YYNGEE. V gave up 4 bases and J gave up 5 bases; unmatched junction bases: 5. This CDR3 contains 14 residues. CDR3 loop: CASSTLAGGDEQYF. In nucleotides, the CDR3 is TGTGCCAGCAGCACCCTAGCGGGGGGTGACGAGCAGTACTTC. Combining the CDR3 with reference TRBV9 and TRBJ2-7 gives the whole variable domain DSGVTQTPKHLITATGQRVTLRCSPRSGDLSVYWYQQSLDQGLQFLIQYYNGEERAKGNILERFSAQQFPDLHSELNLSSLELGDSALYFCASSTLAGGDEQYFGPGTRLTVT.

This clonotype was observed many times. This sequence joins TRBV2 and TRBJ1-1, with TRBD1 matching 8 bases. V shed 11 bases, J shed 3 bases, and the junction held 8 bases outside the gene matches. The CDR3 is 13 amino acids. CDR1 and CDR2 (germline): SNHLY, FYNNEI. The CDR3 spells CALQGAWYTEAFF. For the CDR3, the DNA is TGTGCCCTTCAGGGGGCTTGGTACACTGAAGCTTTCTTT.

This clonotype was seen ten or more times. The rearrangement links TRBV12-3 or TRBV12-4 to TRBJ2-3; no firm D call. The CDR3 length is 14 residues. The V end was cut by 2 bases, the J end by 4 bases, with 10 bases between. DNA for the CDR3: TGTGCCAGCAGTTTAAATCTAGAATCAGATACGCAGTATTTT. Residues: CASSLNLESDTQYF.

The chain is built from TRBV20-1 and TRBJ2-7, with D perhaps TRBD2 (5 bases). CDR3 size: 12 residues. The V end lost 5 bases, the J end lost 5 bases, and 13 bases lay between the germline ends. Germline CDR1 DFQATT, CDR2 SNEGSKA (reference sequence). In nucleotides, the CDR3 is TGCAGTGCTTCAACTAGTAATCACGAGCAGTACTTC. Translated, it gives CSASTSNHEQYF.